The next 13 T cell receptor beta chains were all read from a single sample in a study of T cells of healthy individuals. TCRdb redid the calling of the 5' RACE reads with MiXCR, one entry per CDR3 protein. The repertoire has about 100,000 distinct CDR3 sequences, about 16% of them found once; the top ten carry roughly 6.1%. The receptors derive from a human donor in good health.

This clonotype occurred a few times. J is TRBJ2-3 and V is TRBV4-2, with unresolved D. The CDR3 has 12 residues. The V gene lost 3 bases and the J gene lost 2 bases, with 3 bases spanning the gap. Germline V gene data show CDR1 as LGHNA and CDR2 as YNFKEQ. The CDR3 DNA sequence: TGTGCCAGCAGCCAGGACACAGATACGCAGTATTTT. Residues: CASSQDTDTQYF.

The V call is TRBV14, the J call TRBJ2-5; no firm D call. V was shortened by 0 bases and J by 5 bases, with 10 bases between the two germline ends. This CDR3 comprises 14 residues. Germline lookup yields CDR1 SGHDN and CDR2 FVKESK. CDR3 protein: CASSQDHGYETQYF. The CDR3 DNA reads TGTGCCAGCAGCCAAGACCACGGATACGAGACCCAGTACTTC.

This clonotype was found many times. CDR3 loop: CASSLREYTEAFF. CDR3 in DNA: TGTGCCAGCAGTCTCCGGGAGTACACTGAAGCTTTCTTT. This sequence joins TRBV6-1 and TRBJ1-1; no definite D call. CDR3 length: 13 residues. With 5 bases removed from V and 3 bases from J, the gap between germline ends came to 10 bases. Germline lookup yields CDR1 MNHNS and CDR2 SASEGT.

This clonotype was observed many times. The genes are TRBV4-3 and TRBJ1-3; no firm D call. The V gene's germline CDR1 is LGHNA and CDR2 YSLEER. The CDR3 is 16 amino acids. Deletions cut 0 bases from V and 0 bases from J, with 9 bases between. The CDR3 spells CASSQERTVSGNTIYF. The CDR3 DNA sequence: TGCGCCAGCAGCCAAGAACGAACGGTCTCTGGAAACACCATATATTTT.

This clonotype was detected many times. V gene TRBV7-2 combines with J gene TRBJ2-7; no clear D gene. V was shortened by 1 base and J by 1 base, with 11 bases between the two germline ends. This CDR3 spans 15 amino acids. Germline CDR1 reads SGHTA; CDR2 reads FQGNSA. The CDR3 is CASSLELAASYEQYF. The CDR3 nucleotides read TGTGCCAGCAGCTTAGAATTAGCTGCATCCTACGAGCAGTACTTC. Full variable domain (rest looked up from reference TRBV7-2 and TRBJ2-7): GAGVSQSPSNKVTEKGKDVELRCDPISGHTALYWYRQSLGQGLEFLIYFQGNSAPDKSGLPSDRFSAERTGGSVSTLTIQRTQQEDSAVYLCASSLELAASYEQYFGPGTRLTVT.

The chain is built from TRBV7-2 and TRBJ2-3; D uncertain. Trimming removed 3 bases at V and 0 bases at J, with 10 bases between. The CDR3 contains 15 residues. The germline V gene encodes CDR1 SGHTA and CDR2 FQGNSA. The CDR3 DNA follows: TGTGCCAGCAGCTTGCTCGTGGGTAGCACAGATACGCAGTATTTT. This gives the protein CASSLLVGSTDTQYF.

The sample holds a few counts of this clonotype. The chain has TRBV14 and TRBJ1-4; no reliable D call. The length of the CDR3 is 13 residues. CDR1 is SGHDN and CDR2 is FVKESK in the germline V gene. V was shortened by 1 base and J by 11 bases, with 11 bases between the two germline ends. The CDR3, as DNA: TGTGCCAGCAGCCAAGGGTCGGTGGAGAAACTGTTTTTT. It translates to CASSQGSVEKLFF.

This chain links TRBV7-2 with TRBJ1-4; D possibly corresponds to TRBD1 (5 bases). Germline V gives CDR1 SGHTA, CDR2 FQGNSA. Between the trimmed V and J ends, which lost 2 bases and 10 bases, there was a span of 14 bases. This CDR3 has 14 amino acids. The CDR3 loop reads CASSLRQGALKLFF. The CDR3 nucleotides are TGTGCCAGCAGCTTAAGGCAGGGTGCGCTAAAACTGTTTTTT. Full variable domain (missing parts from reference TRBV7-2 and TRBJ1-4): GAGVSQSPSNKVTEKGKDVELRCDPISGHTALYWYRQSLGQGLEFLIYFQGNSAPDKSGLPSDRFSAERTGGSVSTLTIQRTQQEDSAVYLCASSLRQGALKLFFGSGTQLSVL.

This chain links TRBV15 with TRBJ2-2; D tentatively fits TRBD1 or TRBD2 (5 bases each). Trimming removed 3 bases from V and 6 bases from J, with 11 bases in between. Per the germline V gene, CDR1 is LNHNV and CDR2 is YYDKDF (reference sequence). This CDR3 contains 14 residues. The CDR3 DNA reads TGTGCCACCAGCAGTCCGGGGCCGTCCGGGGAGCTGTTTTTT. Its protein is CATSSPGPSGELFF.

This clonotype was counted a few times. This rearrangement joins TRBV20-1 to TRBJ2-7; D is unclear. Trimming removed 4 bases from V and 3 bases from J, with 7 bases in between. The germline CDR1 and CDR2 sequences are DFQATT and SNEGSKA (reference sequence). This CDR3 contains 11 residues. DNA for the CDR3: TGCAGTGCTAAACCGAGCTACGAGCAGTACTTC. This sequence encodes CSAKPSYEQYF.

V and J are TRBV2 and TRBJ2-3, with D possibly TRBD2 on 5 matching bases. CDR1 is SNHLY, CDR2 FYNNEI, per germline. The V and J ends lost 8 bases and 2 bases respectively, with 14 bases between them. CDR3 length: 14 residues. For the CDR3, the DNA is TGTGCCAGCTTTATCAGCGGATTCACAGATACGCAGTATTTT. It codes for CASFISGFTDTQYF.

This clonotype has a count of ten or more. The chain joins TRBV7-2 to TRBJ1-4; a weak D match, TRBD1 (6 bases). Germline V CDR1 and CDR2: SGHTA, FQGNSA. V was shortened by 4 bases and J by 4 bases, with 10 bases between the two germline ends. CDR3 length: 14 residues. The CDR3 nucleotides are TGTGCCAGCAGCTCTACAGGGAGTAATGAAAAACTGTTTTTT. Translating gives CASSSTGSNEKLFF.

This clonotype has a handful of counts. The V and J genes are TRBV25-1 and TRBJ2-1; D is ambiguous. The CDR3 has 13 amino acids. V lost 0 bases, J lost 9 bases, and 9 bases lay in between. Germline CDR1 and CDR2: MGHDK and SYGVNS. This CDR3 reads CASSEYIEREQFF. The CDR3, as DNA: TGTGCCAGCAGTGAATACATCGAGCGTGAGCAGTTCTTC.